The 25 T cell receptor beta chains below were found in one sample sequenced in a study of early T cells in non-severe SARS-CoV-2 infection. In TCRdb, the 5' RACE reads were re-called with MiXCR into one record per CDR3 protein. The sample records some 45,000 distinct CDR3 sequences, nearly 7.5% being singletons. The material sequenced was whole blood. The receptors were gathered from an adult who was a healthcare worker with PCR-confirmed SARS-CoV-2 infection or an uninfected control (not recorded which).

The chain uses TRBV4-2 and TRBJ1-1; possibly TRBD1 for D (5 bases). This CDR3 is built from 14 residues. Between the trimmed V and J ends, which lost 2 bases and 5 bases, there was a span of 12 bases. CDR1 is LGHNA and CDR2 is YNFKEQ in the germline V gene. Written as DNA, the CDR3 is TGTGCCAGCAGCCAACTGGGGGTTGGGACTGAAGCTTTCTTT. Translated: CASSQLGVGTEAFF.

This clonotype came up many times. This rearrangement joins TRBV28 to TRBJ1-1; TRBD1 matches at 7 bases. Unmatched junction bases numbered 18, after V lost 5 bases and J lost 0 bases. There are 19 residues in the CDR3. Germline V gene data show CDR1 as MDHEN and CDR2 as SYDVKM. For the CDR3, the DNA is TGTGCCAGCAGTCCCGCGGTAGGGGACAGAAACATTGTGAACACTGAAGCTTTCTTT. It specifies CASSPAVGDRNIVNTEAFF.

This clonotype was counted a few times. The rearrangement uses TRBV9 and TRBJ2-7; D may be TRBD1 (6 bases). Trimming cost V 3 bases and J 3 bases, with 13 bases left between them. Germline V CDR1 and CDR2: SGDLS, YYNGEE. The CDR3 length is 14 residues. CDR3 DNA sequence: TGTGCCAGCAGCGAGGGGGTCTCTCTCTACGAGCAGTACTTC. Its protein product is CASSEGVSLYEQYF.

This clonotype appeared many times. The chain couples TRBV12-3 or TRBV12-4 to TRBJ1-1; maybe TRBD1 (5 bases). Between the trimmed V and J ends, which lost 6 bases and 5 bases, there was a span of 16 bases. The CDR3 runs to 14 residues. The chain's CDR3 is CASSNVGPATEAFF. Written as DNA, the CDR3 is TGTGCCAGCAGCAATGTGGGACCTGCAACTGAAGCTTTCTTT.

This clonotype was seen only a few times. CDR3 loop: CASLTSMNTEAFF. The CDR3 DNA reads TGTGCCAGCCTTACTTCCATGAACACTGAAGCTTTCTTT. The rearrangement joins TRBV28 to TRBJ1-1; D is uncertain. The germline V and J ends were trimmed by 8 bases and 0 bases, with 10 bases remaining between them. The CDR3 contains 13 residues. Per the germline V gene, CDR1 is MDHEN and CDR2 is SYDVKM.

This clonotype was counted many times. V and J are TRBV21-1 and TRBJ1-2; the table calls TRBD1, which could not be checked here. TRBV21-1 is flagged as a pseudogene. This CDR3 region has 14 residues. CDR3 residues: CASSATRTGDGYTF. CDR3 bases: TGTGCCAGCAGCGCTACAAGGACAGGGGATGGCTACACCTTC.

This clonotype was counted ten times or more. The J gene is TRBJ2-6, the V gene TRBV4-3, with D hard to call. V gave up 2 bases and J gave up 0 bases, with 8 bases separating them. Germline CDR1 reads LGHNA; CDR2 reads YSLEER. The length of the CDR3 is 16 residues. The CDR3 bases are TGCGCCAGCAGCCAACGATTAGACTCTGGGGCCAACGTCCTGACTTTC. Amino acids: CASSQRLDSGANVLTF.

Only a few counts were recorded for this clonotype. The V gene is TRBV12-3 or TRBV12-4, the J gene TRBJ1-6, with D hard to call. Trimming stripped 7 bases from V and 9 bases from J, with 13 bases between. CDR3 length: 13 residues. CDR3 protein: CASNGELGSPLHF. The DNA for the CDR3 is TGTGCCAGCAACGGGGAGCTTGGTTCACCCCTCCACTTT.

The chain joins TRBV28 to TRBJ2-7; D perhaps matches TRBD1 (5 bases). Trimming stripped 3 bases from V and 0 bases from J, with 9 bases between. The CDR3 has 14 residues. Germline loops: CDR1 MDHEN, CDR2 SYDVKM. CDR3 nucleotides: TGTGCCAGCAGTTTGGGGCAGGGCTCCTACGAGCAGTACTTC. Translating gives CASSLGQGSYEQYF.

This clonotype has at least ten counts. The chain employs TRBV24-1 and TRBJ2-2; D unresolved. Trimming left V 3 bases short and J 7 bases short, with 11 bases between. Germline assignment: CDR1 KGHDR and CDR2 SFDVKD. The CDR3 runs 14 residues. CDR3 sequence (DNA): TGTGCCACCAGTGATCGTCCCCGTGGCGGGGAGCTGTTTTTT. It is translated as CATSDRPRGGELFF.

The sample holds many counts of this clonotype. V is TRBV7-9 and J is TRBJ2-1, with TRBD1 matching over 9 bases. This CDR3 has 14 residues. V lost 4 bases to trimming and J lost 8 bases; unmatched junction nucleotides: 6. CDR1 is SEHNR and CDR2 is FQNEAQ in the germline V gene (reference sequence). This CDR3 is CASSSGTGIDEQFF. The DNA for the CDR3 is TGTGCCAGCAGCTCGGGGACAGGGATTGATGAGCAGTTCTTC.

The V call is TRBV28, the J call TRBJ1-2, with D uncertain. Germline-derived CDR1 and CDR2 are MDHEN and SYDVKM. The ends were cut back, 10 bases at V and 0 bases at J, with 6 bases in the middle. The length of the CDR3 is 11 residues. CDR3 in DNA: TGTGCCACCACAACTAACTATGGCTACACCTTC. Translating it yields CATTTNYGYTF.

The chain employs TRBV7-9 and TRBJ1-4, with D possibly TRBD1 on 5 matching bases. Trimming pared 5 bases from V and 0 bases from J, leaving 7 bases between. Germline CDR1 is SEHNR and CDR2 is FQNEAQ (reference sequence). This CDR3 is built from 14 residues. For the CDR3, the DNA is TGTGCCAGCAGCGAGGGGACAACTAATGAAAAACTGTTTTTT. Translation: CASSEGTTNEKLFF.

The chain couples TRBV5-4 to TRBJ1-2; 9 bases are a match to TRBD1. Germline lookup yields CDR1 SGHNT and CDR2 YYREEE (reference sequence). With V trimmed by 4 bases and J by 0 bases, 7 bases remained unmatched. The CDR3 sequence is 16 residues long. The CDR3 DNA is TGTGCCAGCAGCCTTTGGCGGGACAGGGCTAACTATGGCTACACCTTC. Its protein is CASSLWRDRANYGYTF. Full variable domain (missing parts from reference TRBV5-4 and TRBJ1-2): ETGVTQSPTHLIKTRGQQVTLRCSSQSGHNTVSWYQQALGQGPQFIFQYYREEENGRGNFPPRFSGLQFPNYSSELNVNALELDDSALYLCASSLWRDRANYGYTFGSGTRLTVV.

The table lists this clonotype with many counts. This chain links TRBV6-5 with TRBJ2-3, with TRBD1 as a possible D gene (5 bases). Trimming cost V 5 bases and J 2 bases, with 11 bases left between them. Germline lookup yields CDR1 MNHEY and CDR2 SVGAGI. This CDR3 spans 14 amino acids. The CDR3, as DNA: TGTGCCAGCAGTCGCCGACAGATCACAGATACGCAGTATTTT. Protein: CASSRRQITDTQYF.

This chain links TRBV10-3 with TRBJ2-1; D is unresolved. V lost 0 bases to trimming and J lost 9 bases, with 9 bases between them. The CDR3 runs to 13 residues. Germline V CDR1 and CDR2: ENHRY, SYGVKD. The CDR3 sequence: CAISESLSVEQFF. The CDR3 nucleotides are TGTGCCATCAGTGAGTCTCTGAGCGTTGAGCAGTTCTTC.

This clonotype appeared a few times. V is TRBV9 and J is TRBJ2-3; D gene uncertain. This CDR3 region has 14 residues. The germline V gene has CDR1 SGDLS and CDR2 YYNGEE. Trimming cost V 0 bases and J 2 bases, with 7 bases left between them. CDR3 sequence: CASSVDLSTDTQYF. CDR3 DNA: TGTGCCAGCAGCGTAGACCTATCCACAGATACGCAGTATTTT.

This clonotype was counted at least ten times. The chain couples TRBV4-3 to TRBJ2-2; a possible D gene is TRBD2 (5 bases). V lost 4 bases, J lost 2 bases, and 23 bases lay in between. The germline CDR1 and CDR2 sequences are LGHNA and YSLEER. There are 19 residues in the CDR3. Written as DNA, the CDR3 is TGCGCCAGCAGCCCCGAAGACTACACATCCTGGGAAAACACCGGGGAGCTGTTTTTT. Amino acid sequence: CASSPEDYTSWENTGELFF.

This clonotype was observed a handful of times. The chain combines TRBV7-7 with TRBJ2-2; D could derive from TRBD1 or TRBD2 (5 bases each). Trimming left V 5 bases short and J 0 bases short, with 10 bases between. This CDR3 spans 15 amino acids. Germline loops: CDR1 SSHAT, CDR2 FNYEAQ (reference sequence). The CDR3 region is CASSPGPTNTGELFF. Here the CDR3 DNA reads TGTGCCAGCAGCCCGGGACCGACGAACACCGGGGAGCTGTTTTTT.

This clonotype was observed many times. The rearrangement joins TRBV28 to TRBJ2-7; D is unresolved. V dropped 8 bases and J dropped 4 bases, with 9 bases sitting between them. Germline assignment: CDR1 MDHEN and CDR2 SYDVKM. The CDR3 length is 11 residues. For the CDR3, the DNA is TGTGCCAGCGGTCTGGAGTACGAGCAGTACTTC. Amino acid sequence: CASGLEYEQYF.

The genes are TRBV27 and TRBJ2-7; D remains unclear. V was shortened by 0 bases and J by 3 bases, with 12 bases between the two germline ends. CDR3 length: 15 amino acids. Per germline, CDR1 MNHEY and CDR2 SMNVEV (reference sequence). CDR3 in DNA: TGTGCCAGCAGTTTATCTGGGATCCACTTCTACGAGCAGTACTTC. It encodes CASSLSGIHFYEQYF.

This clonotype was observed at least ten times. V gene TRBV29-1 combines with J gene TRBJ1-2; TRBD1 agrees at 7 bases. This CDR3 has 13 residues. Germline CDR1 reads SQVTM; CDR2 reads ANQGSEA. V dropped 4 bases and J dropped 3; count of bases not matched to a gene: 5. CDR3 coding DNA: TGCAGCGTTGGGCAGGGGGTCGACTATGGCTACACCTTC. This codes for CSVGQGVDYGYTF.

This clonotype was observed a handful of times. The V call is TRBV10-2, the J call TRBJ2-7; 11 bases fit TRBD2. With V trimmed by 6 bases and J by 4 bases, 5 bases remained unmatched. Germline CDR1 WSHSY, CDR2 SAAADI. The CDR3 has 14 residues. Written as DNA, the CDR3 is TGCGCCAGCAGCGAGACTAGCGGGGTTTACGAGCAGTACTTC. Translation: CASSETSGVYEQYF.

The CDR3 bases are TGTGCCAGCAGACCCCTCTCCGGGACGGCGGAATCCCACGAGCAGTACTTC. Encoded protein: CASRPLSGTAESHEQYF. The J gene is TRBJ2-7, the V gene TRBV28, with D perhaps assigned TRBD1 or TRBD2 (5 bases each). CDR3 size: 17 residues. V lost 6 bases, J lost 5 bases, and 26 bases lay in between. Germline values: CDR1 MDHEN, CDR2 SYDVKM. The full variable domain, rest sourced from reference TRBV28 and TRBJ2-7, is DVKVTQSSRYLVKRTGEKVFLECVQDMDHENMFWYRQDPGLGLRLIYFSYDVKMKEKGDIPEGYSVSREKKERFSLILESASTNQTSMYLCASRPLSGTAESHEQYFGPGTRLTVT.

Many counts were recorded for this clonotype. This sequence joins TRBV11-3 and TRBJ2-3; D is undetermined. Germline lookup yields CDR1 SGHNT and CDR2 YENEEA. The V gene lost 0 bases and the J gene lost 2 bases, with 12 bases spanning the gap. There are 16 residues in the CDR3. The CDR3 bases are TGTGCCAGCAGCTTAGATACAAGCGCCGACACAGATACGCAGTATTTT. Amino acids: CASSLDTSADTDTQYF.